This TCR beta chain was recovered during a study of PD-1 blockade in classical Hodgkin lymphoma. V lost 8 bases to trimming and J lost 0 bases; unmatched junction nucleotides: 8. This CDR3 has 17 residues. From germline, CDR1 is MNHEY and CDR2 SMNVEV (reference sequence). Profiled with immunoSEQ multiplex PCR; TCRdb holds only in-frame clones, not every one. The sample includes about 75,000 clones, about 93% of them seen just once. Each and every patient relapsed after autologous stem cell transplantation, and patients got differing brentuximab vedotin exposure. The sample here was peripheral blood mononuclear cells (PBMCs), taken at baseline. The chain uses TRBV27 and TRBJ2-1; 12 nucleotides match TRBD2. This TCR was recovered from a human donor with classical Hodgkin lymphoma. The CDR3 is CASGASGGESSYNEQFF. The CDR3 nucleotides read TGTGCCAGCGGTGCTAGCGGGGGGGAGAGCTCCTACAATGAGCAGTTCTTC.